The T cell receptor beta chain described here comes from a study of a mutant IDH1 vaccine in newly diagnosed glioma. As for the study in general: Vaccination followed radiotherapy alone by 4-6 weeks, or accompanied temozolomide cycles. Sex distribution of treated patients was about 62% male and roughly 38% female; mean age was around 40 years.

Study-wide findings and caveats: A vaccine-induced immune response developed in 93.3% of the patients.

Germline V gene sequence: CDR1 SGHDN, CDR2 FVKESK. This CDR3 spans 15 amino acids. V lost 2 bases, J lost 3 bases, and 13 bases lay in between. As for this clone: The antigen remains unidentified. The identical CDR3 is also encoded by other nucleotide sequences in the sample.

As to time point: week 23, last vaccination. A 20-mer mutant IDH1 peptide at 300 ug was injected subcutaneously with topical imiquimod. Donor tumors were new WHO grade 3 or 4 IDH1-mutant, ATRX-lost astrocytomas. Generated by immunoSEQ multiplex PCR, the TCRdb table keeps only in-frame clones and is missing some. Here the sample spans 20,000 to 25,000 clones, about four fifths being singletons. The rearrangement uses TRBV14 and TRBJ1-1, with D possibly being TRBD1 (5 bases). Specimen: PBMCs, collected from a glioma patient whose treatment included an IDH1 peptide vaccine. The receptor was derived from a man aged 25 to 40 with glioma. In DNA form, the CDR3 reads TGTGCCAGCAGCCAAAGCGGGGCTGCATACACTGAAGCTTTCTTT. Its protein is CASSQSGAAYTEAFF.